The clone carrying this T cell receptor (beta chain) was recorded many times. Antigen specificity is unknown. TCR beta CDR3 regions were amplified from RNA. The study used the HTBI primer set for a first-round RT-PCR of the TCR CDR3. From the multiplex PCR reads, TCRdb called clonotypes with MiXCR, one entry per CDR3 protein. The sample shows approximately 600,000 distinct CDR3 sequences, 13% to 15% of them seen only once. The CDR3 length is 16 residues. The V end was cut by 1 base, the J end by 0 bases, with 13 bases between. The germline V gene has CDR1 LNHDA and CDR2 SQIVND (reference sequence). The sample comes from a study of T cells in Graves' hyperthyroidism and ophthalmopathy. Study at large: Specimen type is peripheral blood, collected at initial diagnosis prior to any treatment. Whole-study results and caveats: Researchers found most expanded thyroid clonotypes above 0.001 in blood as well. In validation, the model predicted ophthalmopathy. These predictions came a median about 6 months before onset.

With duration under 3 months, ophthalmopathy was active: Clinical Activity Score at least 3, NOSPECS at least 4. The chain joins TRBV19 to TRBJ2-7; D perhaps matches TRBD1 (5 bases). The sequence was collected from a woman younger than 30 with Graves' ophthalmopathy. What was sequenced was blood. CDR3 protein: CASSIVAGRHSYEQYF. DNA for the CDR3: TGTGCCAGTAGTATAGTCGCAGGGCGACACTCCTACGAGCAGTACTTC.